This T cell receptor beta chain comes out of a study of a mutant IDH1 vaccine in newly diagnosed glioma. Overall study context: Patients got their first vaccination 4-6 weeks after radiotherapy alone, or with temozolomide cycles.

Time point given: week 47, end of study. A 20-mer mutant IDH1 peptide at 300 ug was injected subcutaneously with topical imiquimod. In weeks 1, 3, 5, 7, 11, 15, 19 and 23, patients were vaccinated. New WHO grade 3 or 4 astrocytomas that were IDH1-mutant and ATRX-lost had been found in donors. To note about this clone: Its antigen is as yet unknown.

This CDR3 region has 16 residues. Per germline, CDR1 SGHRS and CDR2 YFSETQ. V lost 3 bases, J lost 1 base, and 14 bases lay in between. Only in-frame clones appear in the TCRdb table, and some are missing; sequencing was by immunoSEQ multiplex PCR. Among under 45,000 clones, roughly 82% were seen once, and the ten largest hold around 19%. This chain connects TRBV5-1 to TRBJ1-3; a possible D gene is TRBD1 (6 bases). The TCR was taken from a man between 18 and 35 years old with glioma. Some clones in this sample may be carry-over from other donors' samples. The starting material was PBMCs, obtained from a glioma patient whose treatment included an IDH1 peptide vaccine. The CDR3 coding sequence is TGCGCCAGCAGCTCAGGACAGCTTTTTTCTGGAAACACCATATATTTT. Translating it yields CASSSGQLFSGNTIYF.